This paragraph covers one T cell receptor (beta chain) sequence. The target antigen is unknown. The protocol attached unique molecular identifiers to individual cDNA molecules. One entry per CDR3 protein results from TCRdb running MiXCR on the 5' RACE reads. Among approximately 70,000 distinct CDR3 sequences listed, 13% were seen once. The CDR3 length is 14 residues. Trimming cost V 7 bases and J 4 bases, with 16 bases left between them. Germline values: CDR1 MNHEY, CDR2 SVGEGT. The data were obtained in a study of early T cells in non-severe SARS-CoV-2 infection. Study overall: Unpaired chains resulted from sequencing bulk RNA of unsorted whole blood. Study-wide findings and caveats: Private and CD4 specificities were missed by VDJdb matching, skewed to anti-spike CD8.

The receptor was derived from an adult who was a healthcare worker with PCR-confirmed SARS-CoV-2 infection or an uninfected control (not recorded which). The chain links TRBV6-2 or TRBV6-3 to TRBJ2-5, with unresolved D. Sequenced input: whole blood. CDR3 amino acids: CASTSREITETQYF. The CDR3 region has the DNA TGTGCCAGCACCTCCCGCGAAATTACAGAGACCCAGTACTTC.